This is a list of T cell receptor beta chains from one sample in a study of shared clonotypes between healthy human individuals. Measured with immunoSEQ multiplex PCR; TCRdb has only the in-frame clones, and not every one. The data contain hundreds of thousands of clones, roughly 95% of them singletons. The sample was naive CD4+ T cells sorted from blood. The receptors were gathered from a young woman in good health. The CDR3 runs from the conserved cysteine through the conserved F or W. A D gene is named only where the DNA matches it firmly. Size values are once, few and many counts, or a class for expanded clones, and some rows have none.

j_call d_call v_call clone_size cdr3_nt cdr3_aa
TRBJ2-7 NA TRBV7-9 few TGTGCCAGCAGCAAGTCTCTTACGGGAGCCTCCTACGAGCAGTACTTC CASSKSLTGASYEQYF
TRBJ1-5 NA TRBV28 NA TGTGCCATCGTTCCTCAGGCTTCGCGATATCAGCCCCAGCATTTT CAIVPQASRYQPQHF
TRBJ2-7 NA TRBV28 few TGTGCCAGCAGTTTATCCCGAAAGCAGTACTTC CASSLSRKQYF
TRBJ2-3 NA TRBV5-6 NA TGTGCCAGCAGCTTGGCCGAACGGGTCACAGATACGCAGTATTTT CASSLAERVTDTQYF
TRBJ1-2 TRBD1 TRBV25-1 NA TGTGCCAGCAGTGAGTCCTTTGCAGGGGGCTATGGCTACACCTTC CASSESFAGGYGYTF
TRBJ1-1 NA TRBV27 NA TGTGCCAGCAGTTTATTTGGGGGTCCGAACACTGAAGCTTTCTTT CASSLFGGPNTEAFF
TRBJ1-4 NA TRBV19 NA TGTGCCAGTAGTCCGGGGACATCTGAAAAACTGTTTTTT CASSPGTSEKLFF
TRBJ2-1 NA TRBV28 NA TGTGCCAGCAACTCCCCGGAGCAGTTCTTC CASNSPEQFF
TRBJ1-5 TRBD1 TRBV11-3 few TGTGCCAGGTACCGGGACAGGGAGCAGCCCCAGCATTTT CARYRDREQPQHF
TRBJ1-1 NA TRBV19 NA TGTGCCAGTAGTAGTACGCCCACAGACCTCCTTGAAGCTTTCTTT CASSSTPTDLLEAFF
TRBJ1-1 NA TRBV7-9 NA TGTGCCAGCAGCTTAGGGGGCGCGAAGACTGAAGCTTTCTTT CASSLGGAKTEAFF
TRBJ1-4 TRBD1 TRBV7-9 NA TGTGCCAGCAGCCAAGCCGGGACAGGTGAAAAACTGTTTTTT CASSQAGTGEKLFF
TRBJ1-1 NA TRBV7-2 NA TGTGCCAGCACGGACTCCAGGGGAGGGGACACTGAAGCTTTCTTT CASTDSRGGDTEAFF
TRBJ2-1 NA TRBV5-1 NA TGCGCCAGCACCCTCCCAGGTGGACTGGCGAGCGGTGAGCAGTTCTTC CASTLPGGLASGEQFF
TRBJ2-7 NA TRBV18 NA TGTGCCAGCTCGCAACTGGACACCACATTCTACGAGCAGTACTTC CASSQLDTTFYEQYF
TRBJ1-4 NA TRBV7-8 NA TGTGCCAGCAGCTTAGCGACAGGAGCAACTAATGAAAAACTGTTTTTT CASSLATGATNEKLFF
TRBJ2-1 NA TRBV11-2 NA TGTGCCAGCAGCTTGTCTCTCGCGAGAAAACTGTTCTTC CASSLSLARKLFF
TRBJ2-6 NA TRBV6-6 NA TGTGCCAGCAGCGATCGGTCTAACTCTGGGGCCAACGTCCTGACTTTC CASSDRSNSGANVLTF
TRBJ1-4 NA TRBV6-5 NA TGTGCCAGCAGGTTTCAGGGCGGAGAAGAAAAACTGTTTTTT CASRFQGGEEKLFF
TRBJ2-4 TRBD1 TRBV2 NA TGTGCCAGCAGTTCTTCCGGGACAGGGAAAAACATTCAGTACTTC CASSSSGTGKNIQYF
TRBJ2-5 NA TRBV28 NA TGTGCCAGCAGTTTACGGGGAAGGGGGGTGGAGACCCAGTACTTC CASSLRGRGVETQYF
TRBJ2-3 NA TRBV19 NA TGTGCCAGTAGCAACGGGGGTAGCACAGATACGCAGTATTTT CASSNGGSTDTQYF
TRBJ2-5 NA TRBV5-1 NA TGCGCCAGCAGCTCTGGACGGCTGACCACGTACCAAGAGACCCAGTACTTC CASSSGRLTTYQETQYF
TRBJ1-6 NA TRBV7-2 NA TGTGCCAGCAGCTTAGCCGTTCACCCGAGGGATTCACCCCTCCACTTT CASSLAVHPRDSPLHF
TRBJ1-5 NA TRBV2 once TGTGCCAGCAGAATGGACACTCTTAGCAATCAGCCCCAGCATTTT CASRMDTLSNQPQHF
TRBJ2-3 TRBD2 TRBV5-6 NA TGTGCCAGCAGCCCCGGACTAGCGGGAATCACAGATACGCAGTATTTT CASSPGLAGITDTQYF
TRBJ2-2 NA TRBV2 NA TGTGCCAGCAGTGAACTAACAGGGACCGGGGAGCTGTTTTTT CASSELTGTGELFF
TRBJ1-5 NA TRBV28 NA TGTGCCAGCAGTTTAGGTGGGCAGCCCCAGCATTTT CASSLGGQPQHF
TRBJ2-7 NA TRBV7-9 NA TGTGCCAGCAGCTTTGACTCTAGCGCTGGCTACGAGCAGTACTTC CASSFDSSAGYEQYF
TRBJ1-5 NA TRBV2 NA TGTGCCAGCAGTGAAAATGGTCTTGGTCAGCCCCAGCATTTT CASSENGLGQPQHF
TRBJ2-1 NA TRBV19 NA TGTGCCAGTGGCTCCTACAATGAGCAGTTCTTC CASGSYNEQFF
TRBJ2-7 NA TRBV10-3 NA TGTGCCATCAGTCCACGGGGAAGCGAGCAGTACTTC CAISPRGSEQYF